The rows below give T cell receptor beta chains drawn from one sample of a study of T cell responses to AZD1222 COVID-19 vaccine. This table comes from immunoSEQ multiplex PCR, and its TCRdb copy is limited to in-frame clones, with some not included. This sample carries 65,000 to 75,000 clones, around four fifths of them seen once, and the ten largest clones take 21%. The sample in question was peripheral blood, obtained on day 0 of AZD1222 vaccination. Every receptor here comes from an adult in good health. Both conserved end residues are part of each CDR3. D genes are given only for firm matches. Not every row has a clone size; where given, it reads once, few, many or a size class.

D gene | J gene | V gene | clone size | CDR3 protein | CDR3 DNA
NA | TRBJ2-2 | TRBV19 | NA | CASNPFWQGGNTGELFF | TGTGCCAGTAACCCTTTTTGGCAGGGAGGGAACACCGGGGAGCTGTTTTTT
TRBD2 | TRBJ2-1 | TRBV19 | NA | CASSLTSGNEQFF | TGTGCCAGTAGTCTGACTAGCGGTAATGAGCAGTTCTTC
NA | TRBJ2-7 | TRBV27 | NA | CASSLGLTKYSYEQYF | TGTGCCAGCAGTTTAGGGTTGACTAAATACTCCTACGAGCAGTACTTC
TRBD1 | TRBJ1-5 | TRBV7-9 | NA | CASTSQGGSNQPQHF | TGTGCCAGCACCTCCCAGGGGGGTAGCAATCAGCCCCAGCATTTT
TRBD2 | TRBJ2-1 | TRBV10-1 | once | CASSRAGGRNEQFF | TGCGCCAGCAGTAGGGCGGGAGGGCGGAATGAGCAGTTCTTC
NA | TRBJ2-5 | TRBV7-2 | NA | CASSSPVALGQETQYF | TGTGCCAGCAGCTCCCCCGTAGCGTTGGGACAAGAGACCCAGTACTTC
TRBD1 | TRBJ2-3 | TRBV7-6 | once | CASSLYGQGADTQYF | TGTGCCAGCAGCTTATACGGACAGGGGGCGGATACGCAGTATTTT
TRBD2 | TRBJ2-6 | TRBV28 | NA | CASSLRLAGGYSGANVLTF | TGTGCCAGCAGTTTACGCCTAGCGGGGGGCTACTCTGGGGCCAACGTCCTGACTTTC
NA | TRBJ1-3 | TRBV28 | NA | CASSPAGRGVGNTIYF | TGTGCCAGCAGTCCAGCAGGGAGAGGTGTCGGAAACACCATATATTTT
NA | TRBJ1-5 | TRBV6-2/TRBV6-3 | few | CASSYSNPGNQPQHF | TGTGCCAGCAGTTACTCGAATCCTGGTAATCAGCCCCAGCATTTT
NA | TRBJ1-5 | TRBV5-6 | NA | CASSLGGRGVDQPQHF | TGTGCCAGCAGCTTGGGGGGGCGCGGAGTTGATCAGCCCCAGCATTTT
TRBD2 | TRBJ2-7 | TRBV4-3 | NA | CASSQSSGGVNEQYF | TGCGCCAGCAGCCAATCTAGCGGAGGGGTTAATGAGCAGTACTTC
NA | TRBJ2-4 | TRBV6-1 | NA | CASIEGGVYGKNIQYF | TGTGCCAGCATTGAAGGGGGGGTTTATGGCAAAAACATTCAGTACTTC
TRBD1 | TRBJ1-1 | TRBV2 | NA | CASREGQGETEAFF | TGTGCCAGCAGAGAGGGACAGGGTGAGACTGAAGCTTTCTTT
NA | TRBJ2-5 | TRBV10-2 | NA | CASRVGEETQYF | TGCGCCAGTAGGGTGGGAGAAGAGACCCAGTACTTC
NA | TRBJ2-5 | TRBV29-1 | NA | CSVDGGVGTQYF | TGCAGCGTTGATGGGGGTGTGGGGACCCAGTACTTC
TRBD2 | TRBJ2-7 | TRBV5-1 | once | CASSLGLAGDEQYF | TGCGCCAGCAGCTTGGGGCTAGCGGGAGACGAGCAGTACTTC
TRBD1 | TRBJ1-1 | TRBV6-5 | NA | CASSYSTGTMNTEAFF | TGTGCCAGCAGTTACTCGACAGGGACTATGAACACTGAAGCTTTCTTT
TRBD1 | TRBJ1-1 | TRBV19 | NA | CASSLLTGPEAFF | TGTGCCAGTAGTCTATTGACAGGGCCTGAAGCTTTCTTT
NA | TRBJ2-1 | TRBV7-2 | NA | CALKWERTSYNEQFF | TGTGCCTTAAAATGGGAGCGAACTTCTTACAATGAGCAGTTCTTC
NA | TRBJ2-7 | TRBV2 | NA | CASSGQNVDEQYF | TGTGCCAGCAGCGGACAGAATGTGGACGAGCAGTACTTC
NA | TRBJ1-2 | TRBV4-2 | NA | CASSQDGQGVYGYTF | TGTGCCAGCAGCCAAGATGGGCAGGGCGTCTATGGCTACACCTTC
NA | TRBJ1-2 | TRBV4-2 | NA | CASSQDEASIGKGYTF | TGTGCCAGCAGCCAAGATGAGGCTTCCATTGGTAAGGGCTACACCTTC
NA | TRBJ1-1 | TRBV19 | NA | CASSIVFSVNTEAFF | TGTGCCAGTAGTATAGTATTCTCAGTGAACACTGAAGCTTTCTTT
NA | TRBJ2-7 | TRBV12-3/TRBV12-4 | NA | CASSLTRTYEQYF | TGTGCCAGCAGTTTGACAAGGACCTACGAGCAGTACTTC
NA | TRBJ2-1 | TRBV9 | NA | CASSPDEYNEQFF | TGTGCCAGCAGTCCAGACGAGTACAATGAGCAGTTCTTC
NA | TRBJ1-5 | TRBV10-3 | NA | CAISESSNQPQHF | TGTGCCATCAGTGAGTCCAGCAATCAGCCCCAGCATTTT
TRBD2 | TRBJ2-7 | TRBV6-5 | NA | CASSFSGSGSYEQYF | TGTGCCAGCAGTTTTAGCGGGAGCGGCTCCTACGAGCAGTACTTC
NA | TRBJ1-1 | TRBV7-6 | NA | CASSREALNTEAFF | TGTGCCAGCAGCAGAGAGGCTCTTAACACTGAAGCTTTCTTT
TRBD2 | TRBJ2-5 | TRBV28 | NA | CASSLSGGYQETQYF | TGTGCCAGCAGCCTTAGCGGGGGCTACCAAGAGACCCAGTACTTC
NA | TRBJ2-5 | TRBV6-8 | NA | CASSSPPVETQYF | TGTGCCAGCAGTTCCCCTCCTGTGGAGACCCAGTACTTC
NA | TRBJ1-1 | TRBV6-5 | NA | CASSRLGTEAFF | TGTGCCAGCAGCCGCTTGGGGACTGAAGCTTTCTTT
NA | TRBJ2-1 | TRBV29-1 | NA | CSVVPSRSSYNEQFF | TGCAGCGTTGTCCCCTCGCGTTCATCCTACAATGAGCAGTTCTTC
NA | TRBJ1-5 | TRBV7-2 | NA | CASSLSLDQPQHF | TGTGCCAGCAGCTTAAGTCTAGACCAGCCCCAGCATTTT
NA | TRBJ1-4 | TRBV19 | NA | CASSGGLFGPNEKLFF | TGTGCCAGTAGTGGTGGCCTCTTTGGACCGAATGAAAAACTGTTTTTT
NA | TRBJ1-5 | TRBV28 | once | CASSFSGEWKPQHF | TGTGCCAGCAGTTTTTCAGGGGAATGGAAGCCCCAGCATTTT
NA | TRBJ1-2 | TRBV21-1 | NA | CASSIRRDSNYGYTF | TGTGCCAGCAGCATTCGTCGAGACAGTAACTATGGCTACACCTTC
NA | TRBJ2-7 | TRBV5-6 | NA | CASSLYGGSYEQYF | TGTGCCAGCAGCTTGTATGGGGGTTCCTACGAGCAGTACTTC
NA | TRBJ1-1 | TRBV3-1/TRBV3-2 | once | CASTLGGVRNTEAFF | TGTGCCAGCACCCTGGGAGGCGTAAGGAACACTGAAGCTTTCTTT
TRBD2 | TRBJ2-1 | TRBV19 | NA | CASAVGTNYNEQFF | TGTGCCAGTGCAGTCGGGACTAACTACAATGAGCAGTTCTTC
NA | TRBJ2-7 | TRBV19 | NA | CASSWGPTYEQYF | TGTGCCAGTAGTTGGGGGCCAACGTACGAGCAGTACTTC
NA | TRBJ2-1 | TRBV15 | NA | CATSRPRDEQFF | TGTGCCACCAGCAGACCGCGTGATGAGCAGTTCTTC
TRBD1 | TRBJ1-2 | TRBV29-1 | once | CSVEEIRRGQGRDGYTF | TGCAGCGTTGAAGAAATTCGAAGGGGACAGGGGAGGGATGGCTACACCTTC
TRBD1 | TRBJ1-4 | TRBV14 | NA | CASSQAQGIEKLFF | TGTGCCAGCAGCCAAGCACAGGGGATTGAAAAACTGTTTTTT
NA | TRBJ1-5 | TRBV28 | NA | CASTRGGESQPQHF | TGTGCCAGCACCCGAGGAGGGGAGAGTCAGCCCCAGCATTTT
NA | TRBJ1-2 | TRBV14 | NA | CASRQDFGQGIRGYTF | TGTGCCAGCAGACAAGATTTCGGACAAGGGATACGTGGCTACACCTTC
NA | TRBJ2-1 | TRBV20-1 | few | CSASLRETYEQFF | TGCAGTGCTAGTTTGAGGGAGACGTATGAGCAGTTCTTC